What follows describes a single T cell receptor (beta chain). The record originates from a study of response to subunit inactivated influenza vaccine. TCRdb processed the RT-PCR reads anew with MiXCR; each CDR3 protein has one entry. The repertoire holds 500,000 to 700,000 distinct CDR3 sequences, around a quarter seen once, with approximately 2.9% in the top ten. These data also formed part of another study, on T cells expressing NK-cell markers. According to that study: Researchers built TCR beta cDNA using 5'RACE template switching with UMIs. Seropositivity for HCMV was found in seven of the eight sequenced donors, with one seronegative. Several experiments confined sorting to alpha-beta TCR T cells with an anti-gamma-delta TCR antibody. Four donors showed these clonotypes also leading the CD3+CD56-NKG2C+ fraction.

Sequenced here: CD4+ T cells sorted from PBMCs, sampled 11 to 12 days after vaccination. The sequence came from a man aged 50 to 59 who received an inactivated influenza vaccine.

The CDR3 spells CASNRVSSYEQYF. The CDR3 coding sequence is TGTGCCAGTAACAGGGTAAGCTCCTACGAGCAGTACTTC. The chain combines TRBV6-1 with TRBJ2-7; possibly TRBD1 for D (6 bases). CDR1 and CDR2 from the germline V gene are MNHNS and SASEGT. CDR3 length: 13 amino acids. V was clipped by 9 bases and J by 0 bases, with 12 bases between them.